This is a list of T cell receptor beta chains from one sample in a study of T cell responses to AZD1222 COVID-19 vaccine. Repertoires were generated with immunoSEQ multiplex PCR, while TCRdb's copy carries only in-frame clones and drops some. The profile covers about 180,000 clones, with over 90% appearing a single time and roughly 1.9% taken by the ten largest. The source material was peripheral blood, sampled 28 days after the second AZD1222 dose. These receptors were collected from an adult who received the AZD1222 COVID-19 vaccine. Both conserved end residues are trimmed from each CDR3. The size of a clone is reported for some rows only, either as once, few or many, or as a class for expanded clones.

cdr3_length clone_size j_call v_call cdr3_aa
11 . TRBJ2-7 TRBV7-9 ASSGDRFGRWY
13 . TRBJ2-3 TRBV27 ASRGAGSEADTQY
12 once TRBJ1-1 TRBV18 ASSRDPASPEAF
16 . TRBJ2-3 TRBV13 ASSRPQKLGQSTDTQY
14 . TRBJ2-6 TRBV2 ASGRGPSSGANVLT
11 . TRBJ2-3 TRBV7-3 ASRRTSTDTQY
11 once TRBJ2-4 TRBV6-1 ASSDGPEGREY
11 . TRBJ2-3 TRBV18 ASSPSERDTQY
16 . TRBJ2-5 TRBV5-5 ASSQGLAGDPLRETQY
10 . TRBJ2-4 TRBV12-3/TRBV12-4 ASSLTGNIQY
14 . TRBJ2-2 TRBV24-1 ATSDAGQGAVGELF
14 . TRBJ2-5 TRBV5-1 ASSLFGVIGAETQY
14 . TRBJ1-4 TRBV30 AWNSEKTFRFGKLF
12 . TRBJ2-2 TRBV7-3 ASSLQGVTGELF
10 . TRBJ2-1 TRBV12-3/TRBV12-4 ASSSGMGEQF
13 . TRBJ1-4 TRBV2 ASSEGQGLVEKLF
17 . TRBJ1-3 TRBV6-4 ASSAGTGDAYCSGRTIY
12 . TRBJ2-3 TRBV18 ASSPRDREDTQY
13 . TRBJ1-2 TRBV5-5 ASSLPPGSLDGYT
14 . TRBJ1-6 TRBV15 ATSRDSDSRVSPLH
13 . TRBJ2-1 TRBV18 ASSPPGLARGPWF
13 . TRBJ1-6 TRBV4-1 ASSQFGTYNSPLH
12 once TRBJ1-1 TRBV2 ASSESQTNTEAF
13 . TRBJ2-7 TRBV7-9 ASGTDSQSSYEQY
16 . TRBJ2-3 TRBV7-6 ASSLAPTGQGQLDTQY
11 . TRBJ2-5 TRBV2 ASIKRDQETQY
16 . TRBJ2-3 TRBV5-6 ASSFRLAGDSSTDTQY
13 once TRBJ2-7 TRBV4-1 ASSQETGGDYEQY
14 . TRBJ2-1 TRBV3-1/TRBV3-2 ASSQGNSLSYNEQF
14 . TRBJ1-4 TRBV7-9 ASSGRGLSTNEKLF
13 . TRBJ1-6 TRBV28 ASSLRGAYNSPLH
8 . TRBJ2-5 TRBV29-1 SGSQETQY
10 . TRBJ1-2 TRBV3-1/TRBV3-2 ASLQGNYGYT
13 . TRBJ1-2 TRBV15 ATSRDQKGGGGYT
12 once TRBJ1-1 TRBV15 ATSKDRGATEAF
12 . TRBJ1-5 TRBV30 AWSVGINNQPQH
13 . TRBJ1-2 TRBV7-9 ASSPRDTDNYGYT
11 . TRBJ2-7 TRBV5-8 ASSLLQGYEQY
13 . TRBJ2-6 TRBV7-6 ASSQRAAGANVLT
13 . TRBJ1-3 TRBV7-9 ASSPGGYSGNTIY
16 . TRBJ2-7 TRBV3-1/TRBV3-2 ASSQDPTTVVGPHEQY
13 . TRBJ1-2 TRBV19 ASSIVAGLPYGYT
11 once TRBJ1-2 TRBV6-5 ASRLTSGKWDT
11 . TRBJ2-1 TRBV6-5 ASSLEDYNEQF
13 . TRBJ2-1 TRBV18 ASSLGLAEYNEQF
12 . TRBJ1-3 TRBV28 ASSLTGSGNTIY
14 . TRBJ2-1 TRBV6-6 ASRRPQRERGNEQF
12 . TRBJ1-6 TRBV19 ASGSGPDNSPLH